The entry that follows covers one TCR beta chain sequence. Antigen unknown. These data come from a study of CD8 T cells in Susac syndrome. Study as a whole: Eight or nine of the sequenced Susac syndrome patients were in remission, and roughly 6 had active disease. The Susac syndrome patients were therapy-naive, on corticosteroids, or on intravenous immunoglobulin alone at blood draw.

Study-level findings and limits: The CD4+ T cell repertoires of Susac syndrome were found to show no clonal expansion.

Random hexamers primed reverse transcription of roughly 0.5 to 1 ug RNA. MiXCR, applied by TCRdb to the immunoSEQ multiplex PCR reads, yields one record per CDR3 protein. This table holds more than 200,000 distinct CDR3 sequences, approximately 94% found once. V gave up 11 bases and J gave up 3 bases, with 15 bases separating them. CDR3 length equals 13 residues. Germline values: CDR1 KGHDR, CDR2 SFDVKD. Sequencing was performed on CD4+ T cells from PBMCs. V usage is TRBV24-1 and J usage is TRBJ1-2; D remains ambiguous. The receptor was derived from a human donor with Susac syndrome. In DNA, the CDR3 is TGTGCCAGCTCGCGGAACCTGGACTATGGCTACACCTTC. It encodes CASSRNLDYGYTF.